This T cell receptor (beta chain) was sequenced for a study of human T cells and chemical hapten exposure. Study overall: Patients having alopecia areata, totalis or universalis were mostly female.

A single record per CDR3 protein comes from TCRdb applying MiXCR to the RACE reads. The sample consists of 180,000 or so distinct CDR3 sequences, about 31% of them appearing once. The time point here: pre-sensitization, week 0. Specified treatment: therapeutic diphenylcyclopropenone sensitization with weekly scalp DPC. The ends were cut back, 5 bases at V and 2 bases at J, with 6 bases in the middle. In germline, CDR1 is KGHDR, CDR2 SFDVKD. This CDR3 has 13 amino acids. The sequence derives from a woman aged 25 to 39 with alopecia areata. Some clones in this sample may be carry-over from other donors' samples. The chain carries TRBV24-1 and TRBJ2-1; no reliable D call. Sequenced material: whole blood, taken in connection with sensitization to the hapten diphenylcyclopropenone (DPC). The DNA for the CDR3 is TGTGCCACCAGTGTTTCAGCCTACAATGAGCAGTTCTTC. This encodes CATSVSAYNEQFF.